These 29 T cell receptor beta chains share one sample of origin, sequenced in a study of cytomegalovirus exposure and HLA in healthy donors. PCR involved 60 Vbeta and 13 Jbeta primers. Repertoires were generated with immunoSEQ multiplex PCR, while TCRdb's copy carries only in-frame clones and drops some. The table records roughly 150,000 clones, about 71% of them present only once. Sequencing was done on a sample of PBMCs. The receptors derive from a woman aged 55-69 years in good health and CMV-seropositive.

This chain joins TRBV7-7 and TRBJ2-1, with D perhaps TRBD2 (5 bases). Germline CDR1 SSHAT, CDR2 FNYEAQ (reference sequence). The CDR3 is 14 amino acids. The V end lost 1 base, the J end lost 8 bases, and 12 bases lay between the germline ends. CDR3: CASSLGVGLDEQFF. In DNA, the CDR3 is TGTGCCAGCAGCTTAGGGGTAGGACTGGATGAGCAGTTCTTC.

This chain links TRBV7-6 with TRBJ1-1; D not resolved. The V gene lost 2 bases and the J gene lost 0 bases, with 10 bases spanning the gap. The CDR3 totals 15 residues. The germline V gene encodes CDR1 SGHVS and CDR2 FNYEAQ. The CDR3 nucleotides read TGTGCCAGCAGCTTATCTAGCCAGCTGAACACTGAAGCTTTCTTT. It codes for CASSLSSQLNTEAFF.

This clone was detected only once. The chain combines TRBV4-1 with TRBJ2-3; 8 nucleotides match TRBD1. There are 16 residues in the CDR3. Unmatched junction bases numbered 6, after V lost 2 bases and J lost 2 bases. Germline-derived CDR1 and CDR2 are MGHRA and YSYEKL. For the CDR3, the DNA is TGCGCCAGCAGCCAACCGACAGGGGCCATCACAGATACGCAGTATTTT. It translates to CASSQPTGAITDTQYF.

The rearrangement joins TRBV27 to TRBJ1-1; tentative D call: TRBD1 (6 bases). V was clipped by 6 bases and J by 4 bases, with 12 bases between them. The germline V gene encodes CDR1 MNHEY and CDR2 SMNVEV (reference sequence). The CDR3 sequence is 13 residues long. The DNA of the CDR3 is TGTGCCAGCAGCACAATACAGGGCACTGAAGCTTTCTTT. Protein: CASSTIQGTEAFF.

Of note for this clone: Germline and junction disagree at one end, which may indicate a read error. Other DNA sequences in this specimen translate into the identical CDR3. This rearrangement joins TRBV5-1 to TRBJ1-1, with D maybe TRBD1 (6 bases). CDR1 is SGHRS and CDR2 is YFSETQ in the germline V gene. This CDR3 region has 13 residues. CDR3 nucleotides: TGCGCCAGCAGCAAGCGACAGGTCACTGAGGCTTTCTTT. The encoded protein is CASSKRQVTEAFF.

In this sample, this clone turned up a few times. Other nucleotide sequences from this sample produce the same CDR3. V gene TRBV5-6 combines with J gene TRBJ2-5; D is unclear. From germline, CDR1 is SGHDT and CDR2 YYEEEE. Trimming took off 2 bases at V and 5 bases at J, with 4 bases between the two ends. The CDR3 totals 11 residues. CDR3 DNA: TGTGCCAGCAGCTTCGGGGAGACCCAGTACTTC. It translates to CASSFGETQYF.

The rearrangement links TRBV5-1 to TRBJ1-4, with TRBD1 matching over 10 bases. The CDR3 contains 16 residues. J lost 4 bases, V lost 1 base, and 4 bases had no gene match. Germline CDR1 is SGHRS and CDR2 is YFSETQ. The CDR3 sequence: CASSLTWTGGNEKLFF. For the CDR3, the DNA is TGCGCCAGCAGCTTGACTTGGACAGGGGGTAATGAAAAACTGTTTTTT.

The chain uses TRBV7-9 and TRBJ1-2; D may be TRBD1 (5 bases). CDR1 and CDR2 from the germline V gene are SEHNR and FQNEAQ (reference sequence). Trimming took off 3 bases at V and 8 bases at J, with 25 bases between the two ends. The CDR3 has 17 amino acids. CDR3 amino acids: CASSFEDLRTPNGGYTF. DNA for the CDR3: TGTGCCAGCAGCTTCGAGGATCTGAGGACACCTAATGGCGGCTACACCTTC. The full variable domain, in which reference TRBV7-9 and TRBJ1-2 provide the parts outside the CDR3, is DTGVSQNPRHKITKRGQNVTFRCDPISEHNRLYWYRQTLGQGPEFLTYFQNEAQLEKSRLLSDRFSAERPKGSFSTLEIQRTEQGDSAMYLCASSFEDLRTPNGGYTFGSGTRLTVV.

The V and J genes are TRBV27 and TRBJ1-1; TRBD1 agrees at 9 bases. With 5 bases clipped from V and 10 bases from J, the junction kept 8 bases outside the gene matches. The CDR3 runs 13 residues. The germline V gene has CDR1 MNHEY and CDR2 SMNVEV (reference sequence). In DNA form, the CDR3 reads TGTGCCAGCAGTCACGGACAGGGGATGGTAGCTTTCTTT. This encodes CASSHGQGMVAFF.

The V call is TRBV7-9, the J call TRBJ1-2, with D unresolved. V was cut by 3 bases and J by 2 bases, with 7 bases left in between. The CDR3 spans 13 residues. Germline V lookup: CDR1 SEHNR, CDR2 FQNEAQ (reference sequence). This CDR3 is CASSLEGNYGYTF. For the CDR3, the DNA is TGTGCCAGCAGCTTGGAGGGAAACTATGGCTACACCTTC.

Here the CDR3 DNA reads TGTGCCAGCAGCTTATGGCCGGAGGGCTACACCTTC. As protein: CASSLWPEGYTF. This chain joins TRBV5-6 and TRBJ1-2; D is unresolved. V lost 2 bases to trimming and J lost 8 bases, with 10 bases between them. The CDR3 covers 12 residues. Looked up from germline, CDR1 is SGHDT and CDR2 is YYEEEE.

V usage is TRBV5-4 and J usage is TRBJ1-2; tentatively, D is TRBD1 (6 bases). CDR3 size: 16 residues. CDR1 is SGHNT, CDR2 YYREEE, per germline (reference sequence). The ends were cut back, 0 bases at V and 3 bases at J, with 15 bases in the middle. DNA for the CDR3: TGTGCCAGCAGCTTGGCCGGGGGGCTCCGGGACTATGGCTACACCTTC. This gives the protein CASSLAGGLRDYGYTF.

The rearrangement uses TRBV19 and TRBJ1-5; TRBD1 agrees at 7 bases. CDR1 LNHDA and CDR2 SQIVND come from the germline V gene (reference sequence). Trimming removed 7 bases from V and 6 bases from J; junction bases left unmatched: 12. The CDR3 loop spans 15 amino acids. CDR3 region: CASTTTGSLGQPQHF. The CDR3 coding sequence is TGTGCCAGTACCACGACAGGGTCCCTGGGTCAGCCCCAGCATTTT.

This clone has more than one count but fewer than ten. The CDR3 reads CASRIDRPYGYTF. The CDR3 DNA follows: TGTGCCAGCAGGATCGACAGACCTTATGGCTACACCTTC. The rearrangement uses TRBV28 and TRBJ1-2, with TRBD1 as a possible D gene (5 bases). Germline-derived CDR1 and CDR2 are MDHEN and SYDVKM. Trimming took off 6 bases at V and 5 bases at J, with 13 bases between the two ends. This CDR3 is 13 amino acids long.

V gene TRBV6-5 combines with J gene TRBJ1-2; D unclear. The CDR3 is 13 residues long. Germline V CDR1 and CDR2: MNHEY, SVGAGI. The V gene lost 6 bases and the J gene lost 0 bases, with 8 bases spanning the gap. CDR3 sequence: CASRADTNYGYTF. DNA of the CDR3: TGTGCCAGCAGGGCAGACACTAACTATGGCTACACCTTC.

This chain connects TRBV5-8 to TRBJ1-2; the D gene is possibly TRBD1 (5 bases). Germline CDR1 is SGHTS and CDR2 is YDEGEE. V dropped 0 bases and J dropped 8 bases, with 14 bases sitting between them. The CDR3 covers 14 residues. The CDR3 region has the DNA TGTGCCAGCAGCTTGGGACAGAGTTCCTGGGGCTACACCTTC. Its translation: CASSLGQSSWGYTF. Complete variable domain (other parts from reference TRBV5-8 and TRBJ1-2): EAGVTQSPTHLIKTRGQQATLRCSPISGHTSVYWYQQALGLGLQFLLWYDEGEERNRGNFPPRFSGRQFPNYSSELNVNALELEDSALYLCASSLGQSSWGYTFGSGTRLTVV.

V gene TRBV6-1 combines with J gene TRBJ1-5, with D tentatively TRBD1 (6 bases). The CDR3 runs 17 residues. Germline CDR1 and CDR2: MNHNS and SASEGT. Between the trimmed V and J ends, which lost 0 bases and 6 bases, there was a span of 18 bases. CDR3 in DNA: TGTGCCAGCAGTGAAGCGAAGGTAACAGGGATAGGTCAGCCCCAGCATTTT. Translating gives CASSEAKVTGIGQPQHF.

This clone was found once. The rearrangement joins TRBV30 to TRBJ1-2, with 8 bases identical to TRBD1. Losses at the gene ends were 0 bases for V and 8 bases for J; bases not matched to a gene: 2. This CDR3 comprises 12 residues. CDR1 and CDR2 (germline): GTSNPN, SVGIG (reference sequence). The CDR3, as DNA: TGTGCCTGGAGTGTACAGGGGGGAGGCTACACCTTC. Amino acid sequence: CAWSVQGGGYTF.

This clone has a single count. V usage is TRBV10-3 and J usage is TRBJ1-4; maybe TRBD1 (6 bases). CDR3 length: 13 residues. Deletions cut 4 bases from V and 4 bases from J, with 7 bases between. Germline V gene lookup returns CDR1 ENHRY and CDR2 SYGVKD. CDR3 sequence: CAISGQVNEKLFF. The CDR3 region has the DNA TGTGCCATCAGTGGACAGGTTAATGAAAAACTGTTTTTT.

J is TRBJ2-1 and V is TRBV13, with a weak D call TRBD1 (6 bases). V was pared by 4 bases and J by 7 bases, with 8 bases between. Germline-derived CDR1 and CDR2 are PRHDT and FYEKMQ (reference sequence). This CDR3 is built from 12 residues. The chain's CDR3 is CASSSQGNEQFF. The CDR3 nucleotides read TGTGCCAGCAGCTCCCAGGGGAATGAGCAGTTCTTC.

The chain uses TRBV2 and TRBJ2-3; D is uncertain. The CDR3 extends over 16 amino acids. Trimming stripped 2 bases from V and 1 base from J, with 13 bases between. CDR1 and CDR2 (germline): SNHLY, FYNNEI. The CDR3 region is CASSELLSGGTDTQYF. CDR3 nucleotide sequence: TGTGCCAGCAGTGAACTGCTGAGTGGAGGCACAGATACGCAGTATTTT. The variable domain in full, completed from reference TRBV2 and TRBJ2-3, reads EPEVTQTPSHQVTQMGQEVILRCVPISNHLYFYWYRQILGQKVEFLVSFYNNEISEKSEIFDDQFSVERPDGSNFTLKIRSTKLEDSAMYFCASSELLSGGTDTQYFGPGTRLTVL.

Only a few counts were recorded for this clone. This chain connects TRBV4-2 to TRBJ1-6; 10 nucleotides match TRBD1. This CDR3 is built from 14 residues. With V trimmed by 4 bases and J by 8 bases, 2 bases remained unmatched. Germline V gene lookup returns CDR1 LGHNA and CDR2 YNFKEQ. The DNA of the CDR3 is TGTGCCAGCAGCCGGGACAGGGGTGATTCACCCCTCCACTTT. This translates into CASSRDRGDSPLHF.

The V call is TRBV5-1, the J call TRBJ1-1; 8 bases are a match to TRBD1. Germline loops: CDR1 SGHRS, CDR2 YFSETQ. Germline trimming cut 1 base from V and 1 base from J; bases unmatched to any gene: 6. This CDR3 contains 16 residues. Written as DNA, the CDR3 is TGCGCCAGCAGCTTGTGGACAGGGAGACAGAACACTGAAGCTTTCTTT. Protein: CASSLWTGRQNTEAFF.

J is TRBJ1-3 and V is TRBV7-8; a possible D gene is TRBD1 (5 bases). The CDR3 has 13 amino acids. The V gene lost 1 base and the J gene lost 11 bases, with 12 bases spanning the gap. Germline loops: CDR1 SGHVS, CDR2 FQNEAQ. The CDR3 is CASSLEQGTAIYF. For the CDR3, the DNA is TGTGCCAGCAGCTTAGAGCAGGGAACCGCCATATATTTT.

The V call is TRBV5-1, the J call TRBJ1-2; D is unresolved. Germline CDR1 is SGHRS and CDR2 is YFSETQ. Trimming removed 0 bases from V and 1 base from J, with 7 bases in between. CDR3 length: 14 residues. The CDR3 DNA sequence: TGCGCCAGCAGCTTGGACAGTAATAACTATGGCTACACCTTC. As protein: CASSLDSNNYGYTF.

This clone was counted between two and nine times. This chain joins TRBV5-4 and TRBJ2-3, with 8 bases aligning to TRBD1. CDR1 and CDR2 (germline): SGHNT, YYREEE (reference sequence). J was trimmed by 3 bases and V by 4 bases; bases with no gene match: 7. The CDR3 is 15 amino acids. CDR3 sequence: CASSLDRGMTDTQYF. CDR3 bases: TGTGCCAGCAGCCTCGACAGGGGCATGACAGATACGCAGTATTTT.

This chain links TRBV5-1 with TRBJ1-1; 7 positions match TRBD1. Germline V CDR1 and CDR2: SGHRS, YFSETQ. With V trimmed by 2 bases and J by 8 bases, 15 bases remained unmatched. The CDR3 consists of 16 residues. CDR3: CASSFSTEHMDREAFF. DNA for the CDR3: TGCGCCAGCAGCTTCTCGACCGAACACATGGACAGGGAAGCTTTCTTT.

V gene TRBV7-9 combines with J gene TRBJ2-1; TRBD2 aligns across 11 bases. The CDR3 consists of 15 residues. V lost 11 bases and J lost 7; bases outside the gene matches: 13. From germline, CDR1 is SEHNR and CDR2 FQNEAQ (reference sequence). CDR3 in amino acids: CAGDLAGGPGNEQFF. The CDR3 bases are TGTGCCGGGGACTTAGCGGGAGGGCCGGGGAATGAGCAGTTCTTC.

The rearrangement joins TRBV19 to TRBJ1-5; D uncertain. The CDR3 consists of 14 residues. Trimming removed 8 bases at V and 0 bases at J, with 11 bases between. Germline V gene data show CDR1 as LNHDA and CDR2 as SQIVND (reference sequence). The CDR3 nucleotides are TGTGCCAGTGACGACAAATATAGCAATCAGCCCCAGCATTTT. This encodes CASDDKYSNQPQHF.